A selection of T cell receptor beta chains follows, all from one sample in a study of T cells after yellow fever vaccination. TCRdb analysed the 5' RACE reads with MiXCR anew, one entry per CDR3 protein. This sample carries about 500,000 distinct CDR3 sequences, about 15% of them seen once, and the ten largest clones take 15% to 20%. The source was PBMCs, collected 5 days after the first yellow fever vaccination. All receptors come from a man aged 18 to 35 who received the YFV17D yellow fever vaccine. CDR3s leave out the opening cysteine and the closing phenylalanine or tryptophan. Each record gives: CDR3 protein, V gene.

ATSRDQGAVNTEAF,TRBV15
ASSLGSGQGEQSDTQY,TRBV11-2
ATSRGTGTRETQY,TRBV15
ASTYLGQTGGAYNEQF,TRBV12-3/TRBV12-4
SVEWGGLPRNEQF,TRBV29-1
ASSHPEQGFPYQETQY,TRBV11-1
ASSLMGGAITEAF,TRBV5-1
AISEMDRAYEQY,TRBV10-3
ASSGGQWEGYT,TRBV9
ASSLRTDGPEAF,TRBV7-3
SATGTGQEKLF,TRBV20-1